Below are 18 T cell receptor beta chains sequenced from a single sample in a study of post-analysis software for immune sequencing data. Unique molecular identifiers tagged the TCR beta cDNA libraries. From the PCR reads, TCRdb called clonotypes with MiXCR, one entry per CDR3 protein. The profile shows hundreds of thousands of distinct CDR3 sequences, 30% of them singletons. These receptors have no known antigen. Points from the study as a whole: There were a few TRBV segments more frequent in patients than controls, and TRBV5-6, TRBV5-1 and TRBV20-1 were among them.

Input material: blood. The receptor source for this set is a girl aged 10-17 years with multiple sclerosis.

This clonotype was detected only a few times. This chain links TRBV15 with TRBJ2-6; D is undetermined. The V gene's germline CDR1 is LNHNV and CDR2 YYDKDF (reference sequence). Trimming removed 4 bases from V and 0 bases from J, with 7 bases in between. CDR3 size: 15 residues. CDR3 region: CATSNLNSGANVLTF. As DNA, the CDR3 is TGTGCCACCAGCAACTTAAACTCTGGGGCCAACGTCCTGACTTTC.

The rearrangement uses TRBV20-1 and TRBJ2-7; 8 bases line up with TRBD1. V was pared by 5 bases and J by 4 bases, with 16 bases of the junction left unmatched. CDR1 is DFQATT and CDR2 is SNEGSKA in the germline V gene (reference sequence). The CDR3 extends over 16 amino acids. CDR3 DNA sequence: TGCAGTGCTGCAGGGGGCGCGAGGGCCCCTATATACGAGCAGTACTTC. It codes for CSAAGGARAPIYEQYF.

V usage is TRBV7-9 and J usage is TRBJ2-6; unclear D gene. V was shortened by 2 bases and J by 0 bases, with 5 bases between the two germline ends. Germline lookup yields CDR1 SEHNR and CDR2 FQNEAQ (reference sequence). CDR3 length: 15 residues. The CDR3 DNA sequence: TGTGCCAGCAGCTTATTAAACTCTGGGGCCAACGTCCTGACTTTC. Protein product: CASSLLNSGANVLTF.

Details on this clonotype: This may come from a read error, since a much larger clone is one base off. The chain is built from TRBV29-1 and TRBJ2-7, with no clear D. V gave up 0 bases and J gave up 2 bases, with 14 bases separating them. This CDR3 has 15 residues. From germline, CDR1 is SQVTM and CDR2 ANQGSEA. CDR3 nucleotide sequence: TGCAGCGTTGAAGACGAAGGTTTAAACGCCTACGAGCAGTACTTC. The encoded protein is CSVEDEGLNAYEQYF.

In this sample, this clonotype turned up once. The chain uses TRBV3-1 and TRBJ2-7, with D hard to call. Trimming pared 4 bases from V and 4 bases from J, leaving 20 bases between. Germline values: CDR1 LGHDT, CDR2 YNNKEL (reference sequence). The CDR3 extends over 16 amino acids. The CDR3 DNA follows: TGTGCCAGCAGCCCCGGTGGCGGTTGGGTTTCGTACGAGCAGTACTTC. Its translation is CASSPGGGWVSYEQYF.

The chain carries TRBV20-1 and TRBJ2-4; D may be TRBD2 (5 bases). Near its end, the DNA agrees better with TRBJ2-7, so the J call may be wrong. Germline CDR1 and CDR2: DFQATT and SNEGSKA (reference sequence). The CDR3 sequence is 16 residues long. In DNA, the CDR3 is TGCAGTGCTAGAGCCCTAATGGAAGCGGTGATCTACGAGCAGTACTTC. As protein: CSARALMEAVIYEQYF.

The chain links TRBV5-1 to TRBJ2-1, with TRBD1 matching 9 bases. There are 15 residues in the CDR3. Germline CDR1 SGHRS, CDR2 YFSETQ. With V trimmed by 0 bases and J by 6 bases, 4 bases remained unmatched. This chain's CDR3 is CASSLDGTGTNEQFF. The CDR3 region has the DNA TGCGCCAGCAGCTTGGATGGGACAGGGACCAATGAGCAGTTCTTC.

The V and J genes are TRBV2 and TRBJ1-1; D may be TRBD1 (5 bases). V was shortened by 8 bases and J by 1 base, with 11 bases between the two germline ends. CDR1 SNHLY and CDR2 FYNNEI come from the germline V gene. The CDR3 covers 13 residues. Here the CDR3 reads CASRRGWNTEAFF. The DNA of the CDR3 is TGTGCCAGCCGGAGGGGTTGGAACACTGAAGCTTTCTTT. Based on the CDR3 plus reference TRBV2 and TRBJ1-1, the full variable domain is EPEVTQTPSHQVTQMGQEVILRCVPISNHLYFYWYRQILGQKVEFLVSFYNNEISEKSEIFDDQFSVERPDGSNFTLKIRSTKLEDSAMYFCASRRGWNTEAFFGQGTRLTVV.

J is TRBJ2-3 and V is TRBV3-1; tentatively, D is TRBD1 (5 bases). Per the germline V gene, CDR1 is LGHDT and CDR2 is YNNKEL (reference sequence). The CDR3 runs to 15 residues. V gave up 0 bases and J gave up 5 bases, with 12 bases separating them. CDR3 DNA: TGTGCCAGCAGCCAAGAATCCAGGGAAATAGATACGCAGTATTTT. Its protein product is CASSQESREIDTQYF.

The chain recombines TRBV11-2 with TRBJ2-7; D remains ambiguous. Per germline, CDR1 SGHAT and CDR2 FQNNGV. Trimming took 7 bases from V and 0 from J, leaving 13 bases between them. This CDR3 spans 14 amino acids. CDR3 bases: TGTGCCAGCACCCCTGAACGGACCTCCTACGAGCAGTACTTC. This sequence encodes CASTPERTSYEQYF. The variable domain in full, completed from reference TRBV11-2 and TRBJ2-7, reads EAGVAQSPRYKIIEKRQSVAFWCNPISGHATLYWYQQILGQGPKLLIQFQNNGVVDDSQLPKDRFSAERLKGVDSTLKIQPAKLEDSAVYLCASTPERTSYEQYFGPGTRLTVT.

The J gene is TRBJ1-1, the V gene TRBV7-2; D unresolved. Trimming pared 2 bases from V and 4 bases from J, leaving 11 bases between. Germline lookup yields CDR1 SGHTA and CDR2 FQGNSA. The CDR3 consists of 14 residues. CDR3 in amino acids: CASSLPGGFTEAFF. For the CDR3, the DNA is TGTGCCAGCAGCTTACCAGGCGGGTTCACTGAAGCTTTCTTT.

The chain is built from TRBV12-3 or TRBV12-4 and TRBJ1-2; D possibly corresponds to TRBD1 (5 bases). The CDR3 contains 14 residues. Deletions cut 2 bases from V and 6 bases from J, with 13 bases between. CDR3 sequence: CASSLRRGCHGYTF. CDR3 DNA sequence: TGTGCCAGCAGTTTAAGGCGGGGGTGTCATGGCTACACCTTC.

The V and J genes are TRBV7-2 and TRBJ1-2, with 11 positions matching TRBD1. This CDR3 has 19 residues. The germline V gene encodes CDR1 SGHTA and CDR2 FQGNSA. The V and J ends lost 5 bases and 3 bases, in that order; junction bases with no gene match: 17. The DNA for the CDR3 is TGTGCCAGCAGCATAGGCCATCGGGACAGGGGGGTTTCGGACTATGGCTACACCTTC. Its translation: CASSIGHRDRGVSDYGYTF.

CDR3 in DNA: TGCAGTGCCGAAAGGGGAAATCAGCCCCAGCATTTT. It codes for CSAERGNQPQHF. V usage is TRBV20-1 and J usage is TRBJ1-5; tentatively, D is TRBD1 (5 bases). The length of the CDR3 is 12 residues. Per germline, CDR1 DFQATT and CDR2 SNEGSKA (reference sequence). Trimming took off 6 bases at V and 4 bases at J, with 10 bases between the two ends.

The V gene is TRBV28, the J gene TRBJ2-5, with a possible D match to TRBD1 (6 bases). Germline V gives CDR1 MDHEN, CDR2 SYDVKM. CDR3 length: 15 amino acids. V was trimmed by 2 bases and J by 5 bases, leaving 15 bases between them. Here the CDR3 reads CASSLPGTLSETQYF. The CDR3 nucleotides are TGTGCCAGCAGTTTACCCGGGACACTCTCCGAGACCCAGTACTTC.

This clonotype occurred a few times. The CDR3 coding sequence is TGTGCCACTCAGGGGTCGGGCAATCAGCCCCAGCATTTT. Translating it yields CATQGSGNQPQHF. The chain uses TRBV24-1 and TRBJ1-5, with D perhaps TRBD1 (6 bases). V lost 10 bases to trimming and J lost 2 bases, with 11 bases between them. CDR3 length equals 13 residues. Germline V CDR1 and CDR2: KGHDR, SFDVKD.

There are a few counts of this clonotype. The chain recombines TRBV20-1 with TRBJ1-5; no clear D gene. Trimming removed 6 bases from V and 1 base from J, with 16 bases in between. The CDR3 has 15 residues. Germline lookup yields CDR1 DFQATT and CDR2 SNEGSKA (reference sequence). The CDR3 DNA is TGCAGTGCCCGCTATTCCCCGGGGAGCAATCAGCCCCAGCATTTT. Protein: CSARYSPGSNQPQHF.

The chain has TRBV10-3 and TRBJ2-5, with unresolved D. The CDR3 spans 16 residues. Trimming took off 0 bases at V and 1 base at J, with 12 bases between the two ends. Germline CDR1 ENHRY, CDR2 SYGVKD. The DNA for the CDR3 is TGTGCCATCAGTGAGTCGATCGCAATTGGCCAAGAGACCCAGTACTTC. It codes for CAISESIAIGQETQYF.